The 8 T cell receptor beta chains listed next were all sequenced from one sample in a study of shared clonotypes between healthy human individuals. Sequenced by immunoSEQ multiplex PCR; TCRdb stores in-frame clones only, minus some. Among approximately 530,000 clones listed, about 95% were seen once. The sequenced sample consisted of naive CD4+ T cells sorted from blood. Subset in this sample: CD45RA+ positively selected. The receptors originated from a woman aged 30 to 39 in good health.

V usage is TRBV4-1 and J usage is TRBJ2-3; 8 bases are shared with TRBD2. CDR3 length: 17 residues. Germline V lookup: CDR1 MGHRA, CDR2 YSYEKL. V lost 1 base and J lost 4; bases outside the gene matches: 10. The CDR3 loop reads CASSQAAGTSNPDTQYF. The CDR3 coding sequence is TGCGCCAGCAGCCAAGCCGCCGGGACTAGTAACCCAGATACGCAGTATTTT.

This chain connects TRBV7-2 to TRBJ1-4; D perhaps matches TRBD1 (6 bases). Trimming pared 5 bases from V and 7 bases from J, leaving 17 bases between. Germline assignment: CDR1 SGHTA and CDR2 FQGNSA. CDR3 length: 15 amino acids. CDR3 protein: CASSPWGRRAEKLFF. CDR3 bases: TGTGCCAGCAGCCCCTGGGGGCGAAGGGCTGAAAAACTGTTTTTT.

The gene calls are TRBV28 and TRBJ2-7; 10 nucleotides agree with TRBD1. CDR3 length: 16 amino acids. CDR1 is MDHEN and CDR2 is SYDVKM in the germline V gene. J was trimmed by 4 bases and V by 4 bases; bases with no gene match: 10. The CDR3 sequence is CASSSTKGQGPYEQYF. The CDR3 coding sequence is TGTGCCAGCAGTTCGACGAAGGGACAGGGGCCATACGAGCAGTACTTC.

This clone appeared once. The chain couples TRBV18 to TRBJ2-3; D is ambiguous. The V gene's germline CDR1 is KGHSH and CDR2 LQKENI. CDR3 length: 17 residues. V lost 0 bases to trimming and J lost 2 bases, with 15 bases between them. CDR3 DNA: TGTGCCAGCTCACCACCGCTCCAAGCCCCCAACACAGATACGCAGTATTTT. Its translation is CASSPPLQAPNTDTQYF. The full variable domain, its missing parts supplied by reference TRBV18 and TRBJ2-3, is NAGVMQNPRHLVRRRGQEARLRCSPMKGHSHVYWYRQLPEEGLKFMVYLQKENIIDESGMPKERFSAEFPKEGPSILRIQQVVRGDSAAYFCASSPPLQAPNTDTQYFGPGTRLTVL.

With respect to this clone: At the DNA level, this CDR3 is encoded by other sequences in the same sample as well. The genes are TRBV5-1 and TRBJ2-1, with TRBD2 identical over 8 bases. CDR1 SGHRS and CDR2 YFSETQ come from the germline V gene. The CDR3 contains 15 residues. The V and J ends lost 1 base and 3 bases, in that order; junction bases with no gene match: 3. CDR3 region: CASSLSSGSYNEQFF. CDR3 coding DNA: TGCGCCAGCAGCTTGTCGAGCGGGAGCTACAATGAGCAGTTCTTC.

V usage is TRBV7-3 and J usage is TRBJ1-1; the D is unclear. The germline V gene encodes CDR1 SGHTA and CDR2 FQGTGA. Deletions cut 3 bases from V and 3 bases from J, with 8 bases between. The CDR3 runs to 13 residues. This chain's CDR3 is CASSFLEDTEAFF. The CDR3 DNA is TGTGCCAGCAGCTTTCTGGAGGACACTGAAGCTTTCTTT.

This chain connects TRBV18 to TRBJ1-1, with TRBD1 as a possible D gene (5 bases). V was cut by 5 bases and J by 7 bases, with 17 bases left in between. This CDR3 comprises 14 residues. CDR1 is KGHSH and CDR2 is LQKENI in the germline V gene. The CDR3 sequence is CASSGDPRGHEAFF. For the CDR3, the DNA is TGTGCCAGCTCAGGGGACCCCCGGGGTCATGAAGCTTTCTTT.

The chain employs TRBV18 and TRBJ1-6; a possible D gene is TRBD1 (5 bases). With 3 bases removed from V and 10 bases from J, the gap between germline ends came to 13 bases. Germline V gene data show CDR1 as KGHSH and CDR2 as LQKENI. This CDR3 comprises 14 residues. CDR3 nucleotides: TGTGCCAGCTCACCGACTAGGGGCGGATCACCCCTCCACTTT. This translates into CASSPTRGGSPLHF.